This T cell receptor beta chain was documented in a study of response to subunit inactivated influenza vaccine. The CDR3 covers 13 residues. Germline loops: CDR1 SGHNT, CDR2 YENEEA. Deletions cut 4 bases from V and 10 bases from J, with 14 bases between. TCRdb independently ran MiXCR on the RT-PCR reads; one entry per CDR3 protein. The table includes a few hundred thousand distinct CDR3 sequences, about 14% detected once. Findings and limits, study-wide: Authors suggested each seasonal flu vaccination may recruit only limited numbers of new T cells.

Details on this clonotype: Its antigen remains unidentified.

The TCR sequence derives from a man aged 50 to 59 who received an inactivated influenza vaccine. This chain uses TRBV11-3 with TRBJ2-1, with a tentative D call TRBD1 (5 bases). This sample comprised PBMCs from blood, obtained about 12 days after vaccination. The CDR3 here is CASSSEQGSEQFF. The CDR3 DNA reads TGTGCCAGCAGCTCAGAGCAGGGTTCAGAGCAGTTCTTC.